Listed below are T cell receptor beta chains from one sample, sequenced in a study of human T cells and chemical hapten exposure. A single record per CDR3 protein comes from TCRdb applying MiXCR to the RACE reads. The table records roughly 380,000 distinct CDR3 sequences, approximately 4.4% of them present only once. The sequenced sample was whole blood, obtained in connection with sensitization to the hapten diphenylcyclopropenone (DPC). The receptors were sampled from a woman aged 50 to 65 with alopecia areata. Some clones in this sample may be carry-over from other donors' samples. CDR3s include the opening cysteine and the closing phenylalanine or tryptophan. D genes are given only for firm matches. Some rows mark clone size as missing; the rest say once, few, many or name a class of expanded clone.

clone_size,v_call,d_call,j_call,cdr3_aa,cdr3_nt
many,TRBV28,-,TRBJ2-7,CASSIRGPLSEQYF,TGTGCCAGCAGTATCAGGGGTCCCCTAAGCGAGCAGTACTTC
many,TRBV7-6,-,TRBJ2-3,CASSLVPSGDTQYF,TGTGCCAGCAGCTTAGTCCCTTCGGGAGATACGCAGTATTTT
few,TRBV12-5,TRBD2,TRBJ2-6,CASGRPGLAVTGANVLTF,TGTGCTAGTGGTCGGCCGGGACTAGCGGTTACTGGGGCCAACGTCCTGACTTTC
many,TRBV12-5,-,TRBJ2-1,CASGLVTPWGEQFF,TGTGCTAGTGGTTTGGTGACCCCGTGGGGTGAGCAGTTCTTC
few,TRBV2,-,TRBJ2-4,CASKVGSENIQYF,TGTGCCAGCAAAGTGGGATCTGAAAACATTCAGTACTTC
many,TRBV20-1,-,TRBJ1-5,CSASDGHDQPQHF,TGCAGTGCTAGTGACGGTCATGACCAGCCCCAGCATTTT
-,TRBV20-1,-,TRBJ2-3,CSARRGLESDTQYF,TGCAGTGCTAGACGAGGACTTGAATCAGATACGCAGTATTTT
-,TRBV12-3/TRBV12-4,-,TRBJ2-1,CASSSLAEQFF,TGTGCCAGCAGCTCTCTTGCTGAGCAGTTCTTC
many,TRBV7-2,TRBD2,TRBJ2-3,CASSGTSGRPSTDTQYF,TGTGCCAGCAGCGGAACTAGCGGGAGGCCCAGCACAGATACGCAGTATTTT
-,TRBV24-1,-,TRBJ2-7,CATSGETRGEQYF,TGTGCCACCAGTGGGGAAACCAGGGGCGAGCAGTACTTC
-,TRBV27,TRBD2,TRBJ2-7,CASSFAGRDEQYF,TGTGCCAGCAGTTTTGCAGGGAGGGACGAGCAGTACTTC
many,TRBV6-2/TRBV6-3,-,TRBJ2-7,CASRGDRLYEQYF,TGTGCCAGCAGAGGAGACAGACTCTACGAGCAGTACTTC